This T cell receptor (beta chain) was found in a study of beta chain features in type 1 diabetes. This CDR3 has 17 residues. CDR1 and CDR2 from the germline V gene are SGHRS and YFSETQ. J lost 3 bases, V lost 0 bases, and 10 bases had no gene match. The authors reverse transcribed all of the isolated RNA, so sequencing captured expressed TCRB transcripts. Method: immunoSEQ multiplex PCR; TCRdb's copy keeps in-frame clones and lacks some. The sample includes about 360,000 clones, roughly 12% seen only once; the top ten take approximately 0.015%. The V and J genes are TRBV5-1 and TRBJ2-5; 8 bases match TRBD1. Sequencing was performed on naive CD4+ T cells from blood. This sequence was found in a man between 18 and 35 years old in good health. CDR3: CASSLGQGAIPKETQYF. CDR3 sequence (DNA): TGCGCCAGCAGCTTGGGGCAGGGGGCCATCCCAAAAGAGACCCAGTACTTC.